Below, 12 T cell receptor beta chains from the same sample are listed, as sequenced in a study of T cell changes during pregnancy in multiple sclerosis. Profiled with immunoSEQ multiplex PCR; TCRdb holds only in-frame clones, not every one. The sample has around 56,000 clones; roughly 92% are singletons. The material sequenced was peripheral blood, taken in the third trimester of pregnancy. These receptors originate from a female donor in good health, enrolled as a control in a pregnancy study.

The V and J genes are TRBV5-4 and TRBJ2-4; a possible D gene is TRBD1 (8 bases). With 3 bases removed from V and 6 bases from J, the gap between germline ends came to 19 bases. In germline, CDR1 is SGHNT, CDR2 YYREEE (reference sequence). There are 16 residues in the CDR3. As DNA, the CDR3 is TGTGCCAGCAGCTGGGGGGGCAGGGGGCCCGGAAACATTCAGTACTTC. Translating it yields CASSWGGRGPGNIQYF. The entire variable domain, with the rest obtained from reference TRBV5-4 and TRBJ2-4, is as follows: ETGVTQSPTHLIKTRGQQVTLRCSSQSGHNTVSWYQQALGQGPQFIFQYYREEENGRGNFPPRFSGLQFPNYSSELNVNALELDDSALYLCASSWGGRGPGNIQYFGAGTRLSVL.

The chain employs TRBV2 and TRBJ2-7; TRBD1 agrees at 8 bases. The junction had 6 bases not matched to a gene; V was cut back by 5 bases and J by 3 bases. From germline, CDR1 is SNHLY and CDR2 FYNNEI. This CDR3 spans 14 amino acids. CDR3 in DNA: TGTGCCAGCAGTCCCGGGACAGGATTCTACGAGCAGTACTTC. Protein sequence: CASSPGTGFYEQYF.

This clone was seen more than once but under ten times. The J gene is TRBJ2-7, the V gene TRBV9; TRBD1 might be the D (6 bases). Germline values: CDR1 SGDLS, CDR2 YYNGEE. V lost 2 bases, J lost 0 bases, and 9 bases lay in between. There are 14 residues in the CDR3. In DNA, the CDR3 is TGTGCCAGCAGCGTCGGACAGTTCTCCTACGAGCAGTACTTC. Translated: CASSVGQFSYEQYF.

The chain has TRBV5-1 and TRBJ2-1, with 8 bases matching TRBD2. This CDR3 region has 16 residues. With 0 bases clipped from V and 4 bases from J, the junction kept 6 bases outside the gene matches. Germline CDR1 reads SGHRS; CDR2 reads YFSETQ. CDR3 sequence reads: CASSLEAGGRYNEQFF. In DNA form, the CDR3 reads TGCGCCAGCAGCTTGGAGGCGGGGGGACGGTACAATGAGCAGTTCTTC.

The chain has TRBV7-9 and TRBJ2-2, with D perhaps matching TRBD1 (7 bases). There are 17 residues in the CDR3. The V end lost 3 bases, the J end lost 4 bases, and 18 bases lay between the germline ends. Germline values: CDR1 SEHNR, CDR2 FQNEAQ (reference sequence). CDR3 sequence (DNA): TGTGCCAGCAGCTTCTCAGGGGGGAGAGGGGTCACCGGGGAGCTGTTTTTT. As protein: CASSFSGGRGVTGELFF.

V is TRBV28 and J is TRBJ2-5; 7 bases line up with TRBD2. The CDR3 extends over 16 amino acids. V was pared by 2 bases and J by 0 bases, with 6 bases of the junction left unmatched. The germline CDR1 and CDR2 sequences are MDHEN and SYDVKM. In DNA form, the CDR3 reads TGTGCCAGCAGTTTAGCCGGCGGGACTAACCAAGAGACCCAGTACTTC. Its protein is CASSLAGGTNQETQYF.

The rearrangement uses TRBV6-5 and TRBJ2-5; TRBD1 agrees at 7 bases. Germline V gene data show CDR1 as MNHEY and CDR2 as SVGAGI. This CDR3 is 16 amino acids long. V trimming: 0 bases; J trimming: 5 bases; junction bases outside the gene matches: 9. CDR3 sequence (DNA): TGTGCCAGCAGTTACTCAATTTCCGGGACAGCGGAGACCCAGTACTTC. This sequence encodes CASSYSISGTAETQYF.

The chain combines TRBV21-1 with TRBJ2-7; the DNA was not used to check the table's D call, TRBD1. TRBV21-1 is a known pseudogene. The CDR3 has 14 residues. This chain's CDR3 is CASSKEPGTTRQYF. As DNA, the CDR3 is TGTGCCAGCAGCAAAGAGCCAGGGACAACGCGACAGTACTTC.

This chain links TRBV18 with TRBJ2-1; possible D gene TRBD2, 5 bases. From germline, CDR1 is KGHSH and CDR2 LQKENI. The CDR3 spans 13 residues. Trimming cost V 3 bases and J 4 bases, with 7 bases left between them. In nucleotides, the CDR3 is TGTGCCAGCTCACCCGGACTGTACAATGAGCAGTTCTTC. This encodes CASSPGLYNEQFF.

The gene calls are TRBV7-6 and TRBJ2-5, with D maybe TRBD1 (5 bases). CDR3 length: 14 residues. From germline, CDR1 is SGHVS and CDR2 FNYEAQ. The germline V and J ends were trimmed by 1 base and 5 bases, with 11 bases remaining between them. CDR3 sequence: CASSLVRGRETQYF. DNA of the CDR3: TGTGCCAGCAGCTTAGTAAGGGGCCGGGAGACCCAGTACTTC.

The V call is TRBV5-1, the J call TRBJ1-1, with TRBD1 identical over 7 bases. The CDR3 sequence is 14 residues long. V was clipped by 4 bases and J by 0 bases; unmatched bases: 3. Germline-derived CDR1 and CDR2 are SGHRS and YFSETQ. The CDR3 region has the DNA TGCGCCAGCAGCCTGGACAGGATGAACACTGAAGCTTTCTTT. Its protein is CASSLDRMNTEAFF. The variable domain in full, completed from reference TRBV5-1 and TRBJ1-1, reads KAGVTQTPRYLIKTRGQQVTLSCSPISGHRSVSWYQQTPGQGLQFLFEYFSETQRNKGNFPGRFSGRQFSNSRSEMNVSTLELGDSALYLCASSLDRMNTEAFFGQGTRLTVV.

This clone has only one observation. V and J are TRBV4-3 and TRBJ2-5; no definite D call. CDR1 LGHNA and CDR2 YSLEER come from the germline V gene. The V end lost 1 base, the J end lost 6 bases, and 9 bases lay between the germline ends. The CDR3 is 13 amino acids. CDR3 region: CASSQVPGQTQYF. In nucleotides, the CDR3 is TGCGCCAGCAGCCAAGTCCCAGGTCAGACCCAGTACTTC.